The 10 T cell receptor beta chains reported below all come from one sample, sequenced in a study of blood T cell repertoires in COVID-19. The assay was immunoSEQ multiplex PCR, and TCRdb's table has in-frame clones only and misses some. Of under 250,000 clones detected, around 85% appear once; the ten largest clones hold less than 6.5%. Sequencing was carried out using peripheral blood. The receptor set was obtained from a man aged 45-65 years with COVID-19, enrolled during active disease.

The rearrangement joins TRBV5-5 to TRBJ2-5; TRBD2 matches 7 bases. The V gene's germline CDR1 is SGHKS and CDR2 YYEKEE (reference sequence). This CDR3 is 15 amino acids long. V was clipped by 2 bases and J by 3 bases; unmatched bases: 7. The chain's CDR3 is CASSFASGVKETQYF. CDR3 DNA: TGTGCCAGCAGCTTCGCCAGCGGGGTGAAAGAGACCCAGTACTTC.

This chain uses TRBV4-1 with TRBJ1-2; D may be TRBD1 (5 bases). Germline-derived CDR1 and CDR2 are MGHRA and YSYEKL. V was cut by 2 bases and J by 4 bases, with 20 bases left in between. The CDR3 totals 17 residues. CDR3 bases: TGCGCCAGCAGCCAATCCCGGGGACTCGGGATCAGCTATGGCTACACCTTC. Translation gives CASSQSRGLGISYGYTF.

The chain uses TRBV4-1 and TRBJ2-1, with 9 bases fitting TRBD1. Germline lookup yields CDR1 MGHRA and CDR2 YSYEKL. This CDR3 comprises 15 residues. The ends lost 4 bases at V and 8 bases at J; junction bases unmatched: 9. CDR3 residues: CASSPEGTGIHEQFF. CDR3 bases: TGCGCCAGCAGCCCGGAAGGGACAGGGATCCATGAGCAGTTCTTC.

This chain connects TRBV27 to TRBJ2-7, with D perhaps matching TRBD2 (6 bases). Per the germline V gene, CDR1 is MNHEY and CDR2 is SMNVEV (reference sequence). V lost 5 bases, J lost 2 bases, and 13 bases lay in between. The CDR3 sequence is 14 residues long. CDR3 protein: CASSPPGLPYEQYF. The CDR3 DNA follows: TGTGCCAGCAGTCCCCCGGGACTTCCCTACGAGCAGTACTTC.

The chain is built from TRBV2 and TRBJ1-2; D unresolved. The CDR3 sequence is 15 residues long. V was clipped by 6 bases and J by 4 bases, with 18 bases between them. Germline V gene sequence: CDR1 SNHLY, CDR2 FYNNEI. Here the CDR3 reads CASSENWQVSYGYTF. The DNA of the CDR3 is TGTGCCAGCAGCGAAAATTGGCAGGTGTCCTATGGCTACACCTTC.

The CDR3 DNA reads TGTGCCAGCAGCCACTTATCCCAGGGGTATAATTCACCCCTCCACTTT. Amino acids: CASSHLSQGYNSPLHF. V is TRBV14 and J is TRBJ1-6; D is possibly TRBD1 (6 bases). Trimming took off 3 bases at V and 4 bases at J, with 13 bases between the two ends. The CDR3 has 16 residues. The germline CDR1 and CDR2 sequences are SGHDN and FVKESK.

The count of this clone is one. The V call is TRBV24-1, the J call TRBJ2-3, with D possibly matching TRBD1 (5 bases). The V end lost 2 bases, the J end lost 5 bases, and 7 bases lay between the germline ends. In germline, CDR1 is KGHDR, CDR2 SFDVKD. The CDR3 length is 13 residues. CDR3 sequence: CATSDSTVDTQYF. The CDR3 bases are TGTGCCACCAGTGATTCGACAGTAGATACGCAGTATTTT.

This chain uses TRBV27 with TRBJ1-2, with 8 bases lining up with TRBD1. Germline trimming cut 5 bases from V and 4 bases from J; bases unmatched to any gene: 6. Germline loops: CDR1 MNHEY, CDR2 SMNVEV (reference sequence). The CDR3 is 14 amino acids. CDR3 coding DNA: TGTGCCAGCAGTACCCGGACAGGGACCTATGGCTACACCTTC. Its protein is CASSTRTGTYGYTF.

The rearrangement links TRBV2 to TRBJ2-2, with 7 bases that match TRBD1. This CDR3 spans 15 amino acids. The germline V gene has CDR1 SNHLY and CDR2 FYNNEI. The V gene end was trimmed by 3 bases and the J gene end by 4 bases; junction bases not matched to a gene: 5. The CDR3 DNA sequence: TGTGCCAGCAGTGAGGGACAGACTCTCACCGGGGAGCTGTTTTTT. Translated, it gives CASSEGQTLTGELFF.

The chain recombines TRBV27 with TRBJ1-3; 7 bases fit TRBD1. The ends lost 8 bases at V and 0 bases at J; junction bases unmatched: 1. CDR1 is MNHEY, CDR2 SMNVEV, per germline (reference sequence). The CDR3 is made up of 13 amino acids. CDR3 DNA: TGTGCCAGCCGACAGGGCTCTGGAAACACCATATATTTT. Residues: CASRQGSGNTIYF.